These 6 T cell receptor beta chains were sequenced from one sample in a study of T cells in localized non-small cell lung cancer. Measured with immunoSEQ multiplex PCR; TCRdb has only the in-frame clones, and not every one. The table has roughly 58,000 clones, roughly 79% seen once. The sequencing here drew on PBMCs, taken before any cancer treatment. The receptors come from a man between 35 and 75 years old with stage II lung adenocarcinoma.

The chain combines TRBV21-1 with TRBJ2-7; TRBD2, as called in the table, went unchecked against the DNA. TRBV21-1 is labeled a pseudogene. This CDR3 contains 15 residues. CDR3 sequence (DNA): TGTGCCAGCAGCAAAGTCGCGGGACCTACCTACGAGCAGTACTTC. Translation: CASSKVAGPTYEQYF.

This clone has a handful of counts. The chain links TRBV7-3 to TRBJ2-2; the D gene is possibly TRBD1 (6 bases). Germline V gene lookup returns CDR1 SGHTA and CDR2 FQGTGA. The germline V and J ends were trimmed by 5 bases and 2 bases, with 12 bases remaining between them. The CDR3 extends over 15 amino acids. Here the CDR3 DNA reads TGTGCCAGCAGCCTACCGGGACATAACACCGGGGAGCTGTTTTTT. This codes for CASSLPGHNTGELFF.

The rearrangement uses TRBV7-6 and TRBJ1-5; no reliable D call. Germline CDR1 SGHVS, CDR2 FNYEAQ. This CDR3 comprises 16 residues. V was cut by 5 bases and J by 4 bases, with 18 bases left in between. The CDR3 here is CASSPGRFVRNQPQHF. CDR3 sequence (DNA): TGTGCCAGCAGCCCTGGGCGTTTCGTAAGGAATCAGCCCCAGCATTTT. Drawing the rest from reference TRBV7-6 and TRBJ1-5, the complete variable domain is GAGVSQSPRYKVTKRGQDVALRCDPISGHVSLYWYRQALGQGPEFLTYFNYEAQQDKSGLPNDRFSAERPEGSISTLTIQRTEQRDSAMYRCASSPGRFVRNQPQHFGDGTRLSIL.

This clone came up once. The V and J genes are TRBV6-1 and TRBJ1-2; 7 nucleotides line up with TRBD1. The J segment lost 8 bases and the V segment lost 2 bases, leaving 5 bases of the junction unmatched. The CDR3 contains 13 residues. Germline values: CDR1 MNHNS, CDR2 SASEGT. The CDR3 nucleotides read TGTGCCAGCAGTGAAACGGACAGGAGAGGCTACACCTTC. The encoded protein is CASSETDRRGYTF.

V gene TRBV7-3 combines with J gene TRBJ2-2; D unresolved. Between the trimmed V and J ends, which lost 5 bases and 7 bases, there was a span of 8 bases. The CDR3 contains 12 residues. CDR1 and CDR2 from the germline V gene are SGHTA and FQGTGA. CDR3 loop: CASSPGDGELFF. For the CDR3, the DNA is TGTGCCAGCAGCCCCGGTGACGGGGAGCTGTTTTTT.

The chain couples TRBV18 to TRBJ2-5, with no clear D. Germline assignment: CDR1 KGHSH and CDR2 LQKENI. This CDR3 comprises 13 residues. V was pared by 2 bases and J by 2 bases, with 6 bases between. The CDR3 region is CASSPLGQETQYF. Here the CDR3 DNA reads TGTGCCAGCTCACCATTGGGACAAGAGACCCAGTACTTC.